This TCR beta chain derives from a study of breast tumors, draining lymph nodes, adjacent tissues. Study-wide results and limits: Findings are consistent with lymph node origin and intratumoral expansion of most tumor T cells. Tumors had less TCR diversity than lymph nodes, more than nontumor tissue. That most tumor T cells come from lymph nodes remained unproven.

V lost 5 bases and J 7 bases, leaving 18 bases between the germline ends. This CDR3 contains 16 residues. Germline V gene sequence: CDR1 SGHAT, CDR2 FQDESV (reference sequence). Worth noting for this clonotype: Its target is not known.

TCRdb passed the multiplex PCR reads through MiXCR, listing each CDR3 protein once. The sample lists 10,000 or so distinct CDR3 sequences; 40% to 55% were seen once. Sequences were obtained from tumor-adjacent breast tissue. The V and J genes are TRBV11-1 and TRBJ1-6; D unresolved. The TCR was taken from a female donor with breast cancer. Some clones in this sample may be carry-over from other donors' samples. The CDR3 DNA sequence: TGTGCCAGCAGCCCTTTTGGGAGCGGCTCGAATTCACCCCTCCACTTT. Its translation is CASSPFGSGSNSPLHF.